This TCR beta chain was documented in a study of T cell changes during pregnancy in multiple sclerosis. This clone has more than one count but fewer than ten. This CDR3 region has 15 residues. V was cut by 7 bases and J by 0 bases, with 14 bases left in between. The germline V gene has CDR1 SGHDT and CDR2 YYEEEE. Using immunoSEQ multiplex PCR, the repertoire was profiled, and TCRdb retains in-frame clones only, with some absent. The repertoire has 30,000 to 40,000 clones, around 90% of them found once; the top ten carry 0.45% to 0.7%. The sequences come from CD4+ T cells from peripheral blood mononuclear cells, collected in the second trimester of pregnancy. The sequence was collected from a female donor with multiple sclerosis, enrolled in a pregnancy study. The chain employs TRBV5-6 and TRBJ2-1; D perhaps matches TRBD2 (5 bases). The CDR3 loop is CASGVTGISYNEQFF. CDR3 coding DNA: TGTGCCAGCGGGGTTACGGGGATCTCCTACAATGAGCAGTTCTTC. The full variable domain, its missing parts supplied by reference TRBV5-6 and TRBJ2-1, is DAGVTQSPTHLIKTRGQQVTLRCSPKSGHDTVSWYQQALGQGPQFIFQYYEEEERQRGNFPDRFSGHQFPNYSSELNVNALLLGDSALYLCASGVTGISYNEQFFGPGTRLTVL.